The T cell receptor (beta chain) described here comes from a study of cytomegalovirus exposure and HLA in healthy donors. Looking at the study overall: Within an early data release were tens of millions of unique TCRs drawn from HLA-typed donors.

This clone has a single count. Its antigen is undetermined. Other DNA sequences in this sample translate to the same CDR3. Amplification used 60 Vbeta primers and 13 Jbeta primers. Sequenced by immunoSEQ multiplex PCR; TCRdb stores in-frame clones only, minus some. The sample carries approximately 140,000 clones, roughly 80% recorded once. The length of the CDR3 is 15 residues. In germline, CDR1 is MNHEY, CDR2 SVGAGI. V shed 0 bases and J shed 8 bases, with 15 bases lying between them. Study-level findings and limits: Reports indicated that the classifier achieved high specificity and sensitivity in diagnosing cytomegalovirus status. Across HLA loci, a later analysis found differing TCR association rates, with DRB1 most and HLA-C fewest.

Everyone who donated was a healthy bone marrow donor. The sequenced sample was PBMCs. This receptor was taken from a male donor in good health and CMV-seronegative. The chain has TRBV6-5 and TRBJ2-3; D gene uncertain. CDR3 protein: CASSYSGLTGGTQYF. Here the CDR3 DNA reads TGTGCCAGCAGTTACTCTGGCCTTACCGGCGGTACGCAGTATTTT.